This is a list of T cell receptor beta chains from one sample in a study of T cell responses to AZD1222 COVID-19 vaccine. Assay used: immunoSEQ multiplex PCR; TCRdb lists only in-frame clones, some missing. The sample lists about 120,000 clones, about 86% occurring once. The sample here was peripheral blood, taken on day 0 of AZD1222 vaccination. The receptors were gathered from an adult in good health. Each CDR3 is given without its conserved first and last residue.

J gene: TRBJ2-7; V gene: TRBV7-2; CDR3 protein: ASSVRPGQEYEQY
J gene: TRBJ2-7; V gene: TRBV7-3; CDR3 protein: ASSPPPLRGGVSSYEQY
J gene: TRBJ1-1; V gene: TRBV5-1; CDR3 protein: ASSLGGGNTEAF
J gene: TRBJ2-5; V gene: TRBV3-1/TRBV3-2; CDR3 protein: ASSPLVGTGTGIGSAETQY
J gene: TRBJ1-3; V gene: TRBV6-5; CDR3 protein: ASEDGSGNTIY
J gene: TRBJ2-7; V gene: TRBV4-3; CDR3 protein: ASSQEHVAIYEQY
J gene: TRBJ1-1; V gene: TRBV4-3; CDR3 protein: ASSQDFPRPTEAF
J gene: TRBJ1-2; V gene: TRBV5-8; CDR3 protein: ASSLGDTSYGYT
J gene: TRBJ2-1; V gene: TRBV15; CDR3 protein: ATSRDGAAGEF
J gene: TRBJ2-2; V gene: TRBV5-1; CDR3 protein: ASSTADSYNTGELF
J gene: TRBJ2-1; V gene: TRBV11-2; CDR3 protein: ASTSSGALYNEQF
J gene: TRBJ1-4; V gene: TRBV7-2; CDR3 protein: ASTQGGSNEKLF
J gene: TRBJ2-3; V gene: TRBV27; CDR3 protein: ASSTGRTAKFTDTQY
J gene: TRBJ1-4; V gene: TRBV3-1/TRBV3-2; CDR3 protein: ASSLGGVEKLF
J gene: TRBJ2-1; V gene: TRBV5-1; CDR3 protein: ASSLASGGRDEQF
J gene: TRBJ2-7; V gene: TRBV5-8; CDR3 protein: ASSRTGPYEQY
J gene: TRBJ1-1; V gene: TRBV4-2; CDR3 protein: ASSQVSNTEAF
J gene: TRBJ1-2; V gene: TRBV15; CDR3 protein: ATSFSTGGYGYT
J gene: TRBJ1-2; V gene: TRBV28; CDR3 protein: ASSSSGQGDYGYT
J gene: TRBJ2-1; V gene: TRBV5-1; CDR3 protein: ASSNWTSLLSYNEQF
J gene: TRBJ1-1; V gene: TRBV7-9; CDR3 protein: ASSLTQDREAF
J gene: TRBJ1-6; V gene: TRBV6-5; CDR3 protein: ASGGVSSYNSPLH
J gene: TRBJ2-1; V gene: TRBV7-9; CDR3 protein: ASSLGTTNEQF
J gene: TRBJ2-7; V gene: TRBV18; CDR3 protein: ASSTRQGASYEQY
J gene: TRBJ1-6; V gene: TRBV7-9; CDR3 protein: ASSLGGGAYNSPLH
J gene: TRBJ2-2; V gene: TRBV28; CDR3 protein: ASIPGGLGNTGELF
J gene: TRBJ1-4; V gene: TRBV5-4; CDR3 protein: ASSRATNEKLF
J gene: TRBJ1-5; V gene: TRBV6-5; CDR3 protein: ASKREPNQPQH